The 32 T cell receptor beta chains listed next were all sequenced from one sample in a study of CXCR3-negative and CXCR3-positive naive CD8 T cells. Their cognate antigens are unknown. The TRB cDNA libraries were prepared by 5' RACE with UMI labels. TCRdb re-called the 5' RACE reads and gives one entry per CDR3 protein, without DNA. The clone table shows around 50,000 distinct CDR3 sequences, with the ten largest holding roughly 0.6%. General study results and limits: CXCR3-positive naive cells had more hydrophobic TRB CDR3s than CXCR3-negative naive cells.

What was sequenced was naive CXCR3+ CD8+ T cells from blood. This sample's subset: CD45RO-CCR7+CD27+CD95- naive CD8+ T cells expressing CXCR3 (TNR3+). Every receptor here comes from a human donor in good health. Some clones in this sample may be carry-over from other donors' samples.

V is TRBV7-9 and J is TRBJ1-1. The CDR3 runs 13 residues. The germline V gene has CDR1 SEHNR and CDR2 FQNEAQ (reference sequence). The CDR3 sequence is CASSSPLAQEAFF.

The V and J genes are TRBV29-1 and TRBJ2-7; TCRdb selects TRBD1, and the lack of DNA leaves this call unchecked. The CDR3 length is 14 residues. Per the germline V gene, CDR1 is SQVTM and CDR2 is ANQGSEA. CDR3 residues: CSVEDRDIDYEQYF.

This sequence joins TRBV7-9 and TRBJ2-7. CDR1 is SEHNR, CDR2 FQNEAQ, per germline (reference sequence). CDR3 length: 14 amino acids. The CDR3: CASSLPSQIYEQYF.

The V and J genes are TRBV6-5 and TRBJ2-2. Per the germline V gene, CDR1 is MNHEY and CDR2 is SVGAGI. This CDR3 has 15 amino acids. This chain's CDR3 is CASSYSRQNTGELFF.

V and J are TRBV21-1 and TRBJ1-2. TRBV21-1 is shown as a pseudogene. The CDR3 sequence is 15 residues long. The chain's CDR3 is CASSKSGGARYGYTF.

The chain carries TRBV28 and TRBJ2-3. The CDR3 is 16 amino acids. The germline V gene has CDR1 MDHEN and CDR2 SYDVKM. The CDR3 sequence: CASSQPRLGSTDTQYF.

The chain is built from TRBV4-3 and TRBJ1-1. This CDR3 is built from 14 residues. The germline V gene has CDR1 LGHNA and CDR2 YSLEER. CDR3 sequence reads: CASSSKFENTEAFF.

V gene TRBV20-1 combines with J gene TRBJ1-1; TCRdb's assignment of TRBD1 cannot be checked, as there is no DNA. From germline, CDR1 is DFQATT and CDR2 SNEGSKA (reference sequence). The CDR3 is 13 residues long. CDR3 protein: CSAGRGLDTEAFF.

This clonotype counts as medium-sized (0.01 to 0.1%) by frequency. The V call is TRBV29-1, the J call TRBJ2-5; as DNA is missing, the TRBD1 call by TCRdb cannot be tested. The CDR3 contains 13 residues. Germline V CDR1 and CDR2: SQVTM, ANQGSEA. The CDR3 is CSAYLQGGETQYF.

The chain carries TRBV29-1 and TRBJ1-1; without DNA, the TCRdb call of TRBD1 cannot be checked. The CDR3 sequence is 12 residues long. Germline-derived CDR1 and CDR2 are SQVTM and ANQGSEA. The CDR3 spells CSSWGLDPEAFF.

The CDR3 is CASSHRLYGDSYNEQFF. The rearrangement links TRBV4-3 to TRBJ2-1. This CDR3 region has 17 residues. Germline values: CDR1 LGHNA, CDR2 YSLEER.

The V and J genes are TRBV2 and TRBJ1-5. The length of the CDR3 is 16 residues. CDR1 SNHLY and CDR2 FYNNEI come from the germline V gene. This chain's CDR3 is CASSEVEGRAYPVQHF.

The chain recombines TRBV3-1 with TRBJ2-7. The germline V gene has CDR1 LGHDT and CDR2 YNNKEL (reference sequence). The CDR3 has 13 residues. This chain's CDR3 is CASRVRDSYEQYF.

This chain connects TRBV28 to TRBJ2-2; the D call from TCRdb, TRBD1, cannot be confirmed without DNA. The CDR3 runs to 15 residues. CDR1 is MDHEN and CDR2 is SYDVKM in the germline V gene. CDR3 region: CASTMGGSNTGELFF.

The chain couples TRBV5-1 to TRBJ1-4; TCRdb's D call of TRBD1 is untestable without DNA. Per germline, CDR1 SGHRS and CDR2 YFSETQ. This CDR3 contains 15 residues. CDR3 residues: CASSPSTDSNEKLFF.

This chain joins TRBV7-8 and TRBJ1-4; absent DNA, TCRdb's TRBD1 call cannot be checked. Germline V gene sequence: CDR1 SGHVS, CDR2 FQNEAQ. This CDR3 comprises 16 residues. The CDR3 protein is CASSLSRDGDNEKLFF.

J is TRBJ1-5 and V is TRBV6-6. Germline V gene data show CDR1 as MNHNY and CDR2 as SVGAGI (reference sequence). CDR3 length: 14 residues. CDR3 region: CASRAGGGNQPQHF.

This sequence joins TRBV28 and TRBJ2-1; TCRdb selects TRBD2, and the lack of DNA leaves this call unchecked. CDR1 MDHEN and CDR2 SYDVKM come from the germline V gene. The CDR3 sequence is 13 residues long. The CDR3 loop reads CASIKGTIDEQFF.

CDR3 protein: CASSFPATDTQYF. The chain recombines TRBV12-3 or TRBV12-4 with TRBJ2-3. The CDR3 is made up of 13 amino acids.

The V gene is TRBV12-3 or TRBV12-4, the J gene TRBJ2-1. The CDR3 has 13 residues. This CDR3 reads CASSFWQSNEQFF.

The chain carries TRBV20-1 and TRBJ1-6. The CDR3 contains 12 residues. Germline V gene sequence: CDR1 DFQATT, CDR2 SNEGSKA (reference sequence). The CDR3 loop reads CSADNNNSPLHF.

The chain recombines TRBV18 with TRBJ2-7. The CDR3 extends over 17 amino acids. Germline V gene lookup returns CDR1 KGHSH and CDR2 LQKENI. The CDR3 spells CASSPTDSGLSSYEQYF.

The chain carries TRBV14 and TRBJ2-1; TCRdb's D call of TRBD1 is untestable without DNA. CDR1 and CDR2 from the germline V gene are SGHDN and FVKESK. This CDR3 spans 17 amino acids. CDR3 loop: CASSQDELGGNYNEQFF.

CDR3 protein: CASSYRSYEQYF. The chain carries TRBV6-6 and TRBJ2-7. The length of the CDR3 is 12 residues. Germline CDR1 MNHNY, CDR2 SVGAGI (reference sequence).

V and J are TRBV20-1 and TRBJ2-1; the TRBD2 assignment by TCRdb is unverifiable without DNA. Germline CDR1 is DFQATT and CDR2 is SNEGSKA (reference sequence). CDR3 size: 14 residues. The CDR3 is CSAGGLDSYNEQFF.

The chain couples TRBV20-1 to TRBJ2-7; TCRdb indicates TRBD1, and absent DNA this call remains unverified. Germline-derived CDR1 and CDR2 are DFQATT and SNEGSKA (reference sequence). The CDR3 runs 14 residues. The CDR3: CSAPGGRYSYEQYF.

This sequence joins TRBV5-6 and TRBJ2-7; TCRdb returns TRBD1, unconfirmable since there is no DNA. CDR1 and CDR2 (germline): SGHDT, YYEEEE. This CDR3 spans 13 amino acids. CDR3 sequence: CASSLLRGYEQYF.

CDR3 residues: CASSLSGGQEAFF. The chain joins TRBV7-9 to TRBJ1-1; the D gene TCRdb calls, TRBD1, cannot be checked with no DNA. CDR3 length: 13 residues. Germline V gene sequence: CDR1 SEHNR, CDR2 FQNEAQ (reference sequence).

CDR3 loop: CSVEDPGESSYEQYF. This rearrangement joins TRBV29-1 to TRBJ2-7. The CDR3 contains 15 residues. Per germline, CDR1 SQVTM and CDR2 ANQGSEA.

The J gene is TRBJ2-5, the V gene TRBV5-4; TCRdb calls TRBD1, which cannot be checked without DNA. Per the germline V gene, CDR1 is SGHNT and CDR2 is YYREEE (reference sequence). The CDR3 is 15 amino acids. The CDR3 spells CASSAGQGARETQYF.

The CDR3 spells CASSQDGTSGGYEQYF. This rearrangement joins TRBV4-2 to TRBJ2-7; TCRdb names TRBD2, which stays unverified in the absence of DNA. CDR1 and CDR2 (germline): LGHNA, YNFKEQ. CDR3 length equals 16 residues.

The genes are TRBV7-6 and TRBJ2-2; TCRdb designates TRBD1, a call that cannot be tested without DNA. Looked up from germline, CDR1 is SGHVS and CDR2 is FNYEAQ. The CDR3 extends over 15 amino acids. CDR3 in amino acids: CASSLDGQGFGELFF.